These 14 T cell receptor beta chains were sequenced from one sample in a study of T-cell reconstitution after alpha-beta-depleted transplantation in children. A TCRbeta library incorporating unique molecular identifiers was prepared. In TCRdb, the PCR reads were re-called with MiXCR into one record per CDR3 protein. The sample carries around 340,000 distinct CDR3 sequences, 13% recorded once. Sequences were derived from PBMCs, sampled from the stem cell graft. Receptor source: a human donor who donated a stem cell graft to a child with Fanconi anemia.

This clonotype appeared many times. This sequence joins TRBV20-1 and TRBJ2-3, with no clear D. The CDR3 consists of 14 residues. Per germline, CDR1 DFQATT and CDR2 SNEGSKA (reference sequence). V shed 4 bases and J shed 0 bases, with 11 bases lying between them. CDR3 coding DNA: TGCAGTGCTACTAGGACCCAAAGCACAGATACGCAGTATTTT. The encoded protein is CSATRTQSTDTQYF.

The table lists this clonotype with a few counts. The CDR3 bases are TGTGCCAGCAGTTTGACAGCTAATGGCTACACCTTC. It specifies CASSLTANGYTF. V usage is TRBV12-3 or TRBV12-4 and J usage is TRBJ1-2; D is perhaps TRBD1 (5 bases). Trimming took 3 bases from V and 6 from J, leaving 8 bases between them. The CDR3 is made up of 12 amino acids.

A few counts support this clonotype. The DNA of the CDR3 is TGTGCCAGCAGCCGGGGACACGTCCCTTCCTACGAGCAGTACTTC. It codes for CASSRGHVPSYEQYF. The chain joins TRBV9 to TRBJ2-7; D may be TRBD1 (6 bases). Trimming pared 4 bases from V and 1 base from J, leaving 15 bases between. CDR3 size: 15 residues. In germline, CDR1 is SGDLS, CDR2 YYNGEE. The full variable domain, its missing parts supplied by reference TRBV9 and TRBJ2-7, is DSGVTQTPKHLITATGQRVTLRCSPRSGDLSVYWYQQSLDQGLQFLIQYYNGEERAKGNILERFSAQQFPDLHSELNLSSLELGDSALYFCASSRGHVPSYEQYFGPGTRLTVT.

The chain employs TRBV3-1 and TRBJ2-1; D remains unclear. The germline V gene has CDR1 LGHDT and CDR2 YNNKEL (reference sequence). The V end lost 1 base, the J end lost 3 bases, and 7 bases lay between the germline ends. The CDR3 is made up of 14 amino acids. CDR3 region: CASSQVSYYNEQFF. In nucleotides, the CDR3 is TGTGCCAGCAGCCAAGTTAGCTACTACAATGAGCAGTTCTTC.

J is TRBJ2-7 and V is TRBV20-1; TRBD1 matches at 7 bases. There are 14 residues in the CDR3. J gave up 5 bases and V 0 bases, and 7 bases lay outside the gene matches. Germline CDR1 reads DFQATT; CDR2 reads SNEGSKA (reference sequence). The CDR3 reads CSARDPLTGDEQYF. In nucleotides, the CDR3 is TGCAGTGCTAGAGACCCCCTCACAGGGGACGAGCAGTACTTC.

This clonotype was observed a few times. The chain recombines TRBV6-5 with TRBJ2-7; 9 nucleotides line up with TRBD1. Germline trimming cut 0 bases from V and 3 bases from J; bases unmatched to any gene: 9. The length of the CDR3 is 17 residues. The germline CDR1 and CDR2 sequences are MNHEY and SVGAGI. The CDR3 DNA reads as TGTGCCAGCAGTTACTCGATACAGGGGGCGGTCCTCTACGAGCAGTACTTC. This sequence encodes CASSYSIQGAVLYEQYF.

In this sample, this clonotype turned up many times. The chain combines TRBV5-1 with TRBJ1-3; the D is unclear. CDR1 SGHRS and CDR2 YFSETQ come from the germline V gene. Trimming took 1 base from V and 0 from J, leaving 11 bases between them. The CDR3 is made up of 16 amino acids. Written as DNA, the CDR3 is TGCGCCAGCAGCTTGACTTCAGTTTTCTCTGGAAACACCATATATTTT. Protein sequence: CASSLTSVFSGNTIYF.

V usage is TRBV4-2 and J usage is TRBJ1-2; D gene unclear. Trimming stripped 2 bases from V and 6 bases from J, with 16 bases between. The CDR3 length is 15 residues. The V gene's germline CDR1 is LGHNA and CDR2 YNFKEQ. The CDR3, as DNA: TGTGCCAGCAGCCAAACCTTAGGAGGGCTGGATGGCTACACCTTC. This codes for CASSQTLGGLDGYTF.

In its sample, this clonotype was seen a few times. The chain employs TRBV6-2 or TRBV6-3 and TRBJ2-3; TRBD2 matches 12 bases. Germline V gives CDR1 MNHEY, CDR2 SVGEGT. This CDR3 region has 15 residues. Trimming at V came to 6 bases and at J to 9 bases, leaving 10 bases not matched to a gene. The CDR3 coding sequence is TGTGCCAGCAGATCTAGCGGGGGGGCCAGGTCCACGCAGTATTTT. Translating gives CASRSSGGARSTQYF.

V gene TRBV28 combines with J gene TRBJ2-3; tentatively, D is TRBD1 (5 bases). V lost 11 bases and J lost 1, with 13 bases in between. The CDR3 consists of 13 residues. Germline-derived CDR1 and CDR2 are MDHEN and SYDVKM. The DNA for the CDR3 is TGTGCCTCCAGACAACAGGGCACAGATACGCAGTATTTT. Its protein is CASRQQGTDTQYF.

This clonotype was picked up a small number of times. V and J are TRBV20-1 and TRBJ2-2; D remains ambiguous. The V gene's germline CDR1 is DFQATT and CDR2 SNEGSKA (reference sequence). This CDR3 region has 14 residues. The CDR3 DNA is TGCAGCGCTCCTTATGACACCCACACCGGGGAGCTGTTTTTT. As protein: CSAPYDTHTGELFF.

This chain uses TRBV6-5 with TRBJ2-5; D tentatively fits TRBD1 or TRBD2 (5 bases each). The germline V and J ends were trimmed by 2 bases and 4 bases, with 11 bases remaining between them. The CDR3 contains 14 residues. CDR1 MNHEY and CDR2 SVGAGI come from the germline V gene. The CDR3 DNA follows: TGTGCCAGCAGTTACGGGGGACCCGGAGAGACCCAGTACTTC. This translates into CASSYGGPGETQYF.

This clonotype showed up just a few times. The rearrangement links TRBV7-9 to TRBJ1-2; possible D gene TRBD1, 5 bases. The CDR3 is 14 amino acids. Trimming removed 5 bases from V and 2 bases from J, with 12 bases in between. CDR1 and CDR2 (germline): SEHNR, FQNEAQ (reference sequence). The CDR3 protein is CASSPQRDNYGYTF. The CDR3 region has the DNA TGTGCCAGCAGCCCTCAGAGGGACAACTATGGCTACACCTTC.

A few counts support this clonotype. The chain combines TRBV6-5 with TRBJ1-3, with D unclear. Trimming took off 2 bases at V and 8 bases at J, with 13 bases between the two ends. The CDR3 runs 14 residues. CDR1 and CDR2 (germline): MNHEY, SVGAGI. This CDR3 reads CASSYRGLVDTIYF. The CDR3 DNA reads as TGTGCCAGCAGTTACAGAGGGTTGGTGGACACCATATATTTT.